A single sample gave rise to the 11 T cell receptor beta chains below, sequenced in a study. Amplification of TRBV12-4/TRBJ1-2 clonotypes used adaptor-ligated barcode primers. Each CDR3 protein gets one entry after TCRdb re-called the multiplex PCR reads with MiXCR. This repertoire shows about 200 distinct CDR3 sequences, roughly 17% found once; its top ten account for roughly 40%. What was sequenced was memory CD4+ T cells sorted from blood. The subset denotes: memory CD4+ T cells, CD4+CD45RO+CD25-. These receptors originate from a female donor with breast cancer.

This sequence joins TRBV12-3 or TRBV12-4 and TRBJ1-2; 8 bases are shared with TRBD1. This CDR3 contains 15 residues. The J segment lost 5 bases and the V segment lost 2 bases, leaving 7 bases of the junction unmatched. CDR3 loop: CASSLRDRGGYGYTF. Here the CDR3 DNA reads TGTGCCAGCAGTTTACGTGACAGGGGTGGTTATGGCTACACCTTC.

By frequency in the sample, this clonotype is hyperexpanded (1% or more). This sequence joins TRBV12-3 or TRBV12-4 and TRBJ1-2; 10 bases map to TRBD1. The V gene end was trimmed by 4 bases and the J gene end by 2 bases; junction bases not matched to a gene: 4. This CDR3 spans 15 amino acids. CDR3 loop: CASSSGTGANYGYTF. The CDR3 DNA sequence: TGTGCCAGCAGTTCCGGGACAGGGGCGAACTATGGCTACACCTTC.

The chain recombines TRBV12-3 or TRBV12-4 with TRBJ1-2, with 7 nucleotides matching TRBD1. After removal of 1 base from V and 7 bases from J, the junction contained 3 bases not matched to a gene. The CDR3 is 13 amino acids. Here the CDR3 DNA reads TGTGCCAGCAGTTTAGTACAGGGGTCTGGCTACACCTTC. This gives the protein CASSLVQGSGYTF.

The chain links TRBV12-3 or TRBV12-4 to TRBJ1-2; 10 nucleotides line up with TRBD1. The CDR3 runs 14 residues. The trim removed 8 bases at V and 8 bases at J, leaving 11 bases unmatched. The CDR3 protein is CASGPGQGSRGYTF. The CDR3 nucleotides are TGTGCCAGCGGTCCGGGACAGGGGAGCAGAGGCTACACCTTC.

In this sample, this clonotype is medium-sized. The V call is TRBV12-3 or TRBV12-4, the J call TRBJ1-2; 9 bases align to TRBD1. Trimming at V came to 6 bases and at J to 6 bases, leaving 8 bases not matched to a gene. The CDR3 is made up of 14 amino acids. The CDR3 sequence is CASSSGQGTDGYTF. CDR3 sequence (DNA): TGTGCCAGCAGCTCTGGACAGGGGACCGATGGCTACACCTTC.

In its sample, this clonotype is hyperexpanded. The rearrangement uses TRBV12-3 or TRBV12-4 and TRBJ1-2; unclear D gene. This CDR3 is built from 13 residues. The V and J ends lost 5 bases and 3 bases respectively, with 10 bases between them. CDR3: CASSPRGDYGYTF. In DNA, the CDR3 is TGTGCCAGCAGTCCGAGAGGCGACTATGGCTACACCTTC.

By sample fraction, this clonotype is hyperexpanded (1% or more). V is TRBV12-3 or TRBV12-4 and J is TRBJ1-2; TRBD1 matches at 8 bases. This CDR3 contains 14 residues. J was trimmed by 5 bases and V by 4 bases; bases with no gene match: 6. CDR3 nucleotides: TGTGCCAGCAGTTCTGACAGGGGTGGTTATGGCTACACCTTC. This translates into CASSSDRGGYGYTF.

The gene calls are TRBV12-3 or TRBV12-4 and TRBJ1-2, with 9 bases fitting TRBD1. Trimming at V came to 7 bases and at J to 8 bases, leaving 11 bases not matched to a gene. The CDR3 is 14 amino acids. CDR3 protein: CASTLMGQGGGYTF. The CDR3 nucleotides read TGTGCCAGCACCCTAATGGGACAGGGCGGCGGCTACACCTTC.

Relative to its sample, this clonotype is large. The chain carries TRBV12-3 or TRBV12-4 and TRBJ1-2; D is undetermined. The CDR3 length is 16 residues. V was cut by 2 bases and J by 7 bases, with 20 bases left in between. The CDR3 DNA is TGTGCCAGCAGTTTATACCCCATGGGGAGGGCGCGTGGCTACACCTTC. It encodes CASSLYPMGRARGYTF.

This clonotype is labeled hyperexpanded. V and J are TRBV12-3 or TRBV12-4 and TRBJ1-2, with TRBD1 identical over 8 bases. The CDR3 has 14 residues. V shed 3 bases, J shed 7 bases, and the junction held 7 bases outside the gene matches. CDR3 in DNA: TGTGCCAGCAGTTTGACAGGGGAATCTGGTGGCTACACCTTC. This gives the protein CASSLTGESGGYTF.

The chain recombines TRBV12-3 or TRBV12-4 with TRBJ1-2, with 8 bases that match TRBD1. The V and J ends lost 6 bases and 4 bases, in that order; junction bases with no gene match: 4. There are 13 residues in the CDR3. The CDR3 coding sequence is TGTGCCAGCAGCTCTGGACAGGGCTATGGCTACACCTTC. This sequence encodes CASSSGQGYGYTF.